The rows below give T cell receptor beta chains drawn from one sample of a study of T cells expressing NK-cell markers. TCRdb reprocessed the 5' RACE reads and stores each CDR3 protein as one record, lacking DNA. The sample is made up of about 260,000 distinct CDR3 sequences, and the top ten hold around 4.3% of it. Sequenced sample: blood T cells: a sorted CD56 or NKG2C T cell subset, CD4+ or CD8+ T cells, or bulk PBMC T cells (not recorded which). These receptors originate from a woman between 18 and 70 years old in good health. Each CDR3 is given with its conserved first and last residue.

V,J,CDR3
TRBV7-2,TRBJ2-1,CASSLGTSGNNEQFF
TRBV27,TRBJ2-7,CASSTPTLSPYEQYF
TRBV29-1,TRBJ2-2,CSVEPGLDTGELFF
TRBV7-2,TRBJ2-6,CASTARAGSGANVLTF
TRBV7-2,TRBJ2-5,CASSSGLAGGKTQYF
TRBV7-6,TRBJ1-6,CASSPNPGQGTYNSPLHF
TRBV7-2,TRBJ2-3,CASRTGLGTDTQYF
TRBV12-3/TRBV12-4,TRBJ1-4,CASRQWGLTNEKLFF
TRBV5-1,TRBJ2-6,CASSLARASDNVLTF
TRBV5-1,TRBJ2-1,CASSSRDSSYNEQFF
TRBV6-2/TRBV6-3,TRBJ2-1,CASSLLGLSYNEQFF
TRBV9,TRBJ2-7,CASSVDALTGAYEQYF
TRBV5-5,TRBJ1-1,CASSFPGSNTEAFF
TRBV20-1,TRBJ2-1,CSAREFGAGGPEQFF
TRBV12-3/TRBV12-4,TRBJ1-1,CASSRQGRAEAFF
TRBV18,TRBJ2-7,CASSPSRDRVGEQYF
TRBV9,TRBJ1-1,CASSPYLGQSAFF
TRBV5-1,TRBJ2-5,CASREGTVETQYF
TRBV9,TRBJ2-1,CASSVDVGGPLDEQFF
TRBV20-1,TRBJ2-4,CSARSDLAKNIQYF
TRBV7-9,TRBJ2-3,CASSLDPRGTDTQYF
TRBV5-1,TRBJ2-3,CASSAGAGGRDTQYF